Below are 13 T cell receptor beta chains sequenced from a single sample in a study of spatial heterogeneity in lung cancer. TCRdb reprocessed the 5' RACE reads with MiXCR, giving one entry per CDR3 protein. The sample lists about 36,000 distinct CDR3 sequences, 5.2% occurring once. The time point denotes: sample taken at primary tumor resection. Tumor, nontumor lung or frozen PBMC supplied whole RNA that was sequenced unsorted. The sequenced sample was PBMCs, obtained at surgery. Receptors originate from a female donor with early-stage non-small cell lung cancer.

Many counts were recorded for this clonotype. V and J are TRBV4-1 and TRBJ1-5, with no clear D. Looked up from germline, CDR1 is MGHRA and CDR2 is YSYEKL. V was pared by 0 bases and J by 7 bases, with 16 bases between. This CDR3 region has 16 residues. CDR3 amino acids: CASSQESAPRRQPQHF. The DNA for the CDR3 is TGCGCCAGCAGCCAAGAATCGGCCCCCAGGAGGCAGCCCCAGCATTTT.

Of note for this clonotype: Just one base apart from a much larger clone, this may be a read error. V gene TRBV28 combines with J gene TRBJ1-3; TRBD1 might be the D (6 bases). CDR3 length: 15 residues. The germline V and J ends were trimmed by 3 bases and 2 bases, with 11 bases remaining between them. The germline V gene encodes CDR1 MDHEN and CDR2 SYDVKM. DNA of the CDR3: TGTGCCAGCAGTTTGTGGACAGACACTGGAAACACCATATATTTT. Its translation: CASSLWTDTGNTIYF. The whole variable domain, remainder taken from reference TRBV28 and TRBJ1-3, is DVKVTQSSRYLVKRTGEKVFLECVQDMDHENMFWYRQDPGLGLRLIYFSYDVKMKEKGDIPEGYSVSREKKERFSLILESASTNQTSMYLCASSLWTDTGNTIYFGEGSWLTVV.

This clonotype has at least ten counts. This chain links TRBV19 with TRBJ2-7; perhaps D is TRBD1 or TRBD2 (5 bases each). Trimming took off 5 bases at V and 6 bases at J, with 20 bases between the two ends. This CDR3 region has 15 residues. CDR1 LNHDA and CDR2 SQIVND come from the germline V gene (reference sequence). The CDR3 bases are TGTGCCAGTAGTCCCCCGGGACCGAGGCCTCGCGAGCAGTACTTC. This codes for CASSPPGPRPREQYF.

This clonotype was found many times. V usage is TRBV7-2 and J usage is TRBJ2-5; 8 bases agree with TRBD1. V gave up 4 bases and J gave up 5 bases; unmatched junction bases: 6. CDR3 length: 14 amino acids. Germline loops: CDR1 SGHTA, CDR2 FQGNSA. CDR3 region: CASSSRTGRETQYF. The CDR3 nucleotides read TGTGCCAGCAGCTCTCGGACAGGGCGGGAGACCCAGTACTTC.

The V and J genes are TRBV5-6 and TRBJ2-7, with D possibly being TRBD1 or TRBD2 (5 bases each). Germline assignment: CDR1 SGHDT and CDR2 YYEEEE. Trimming removed 3 bases from V and 0 bases from J, with 7 bases in between. The CDR3 covers 13 residues. CDR3 sequence (DNA): TGTGCCAGCAGCTCGGGGCCCTCCTACGAGCAGTACTTC. Its protein is CASSSGPSYEQYF.

The chain couples TRBV18 to TRBJ2-3; 8 bases match TRBD1. CDR3 length: 15 residues. CDR1 and CDR2 from the germline V gene are KGHSH and LQKENI. V dropped 0 bases and J dropped 5; count of bases not matched to a gene: 4. The CDR3 is CASSPPGDRGDTQYF. The CDR3 nucleotides read TGTGCCAGCTCACCACCGGGAGACAGGGGAGATACGCAGTATTTT.

This clonotype was seen at least ten times. The rearrangement uses TRBV10-3 and TRBJ2-4; D is unresolved. This CDR3 has 13 amino acids. The germline V gene has CDR1 ENHRY and CDR2 SYGVKD. V was shortened by 0 bases and J by 6 bases, with 6 bases between the two germline ends. The DNA for the CDR3 is TGTGCCATCAGTGAGTCGACGTCAAACATTCAGTACTTC. It codes for CAISESTSNIQYF.

This clonotype was counted ten times or more. V usage is TRBV2 and J usage is TRBJ2-5; no firm D call. V was clipped by 0 bases and J by 7 bases, with 15 bases between them. The CDR3 loop spans 15 amino acids. The germline gives CDR1 SNHLY, CDR2 FYNNEI. CDR3 bases: TGTGCCAGCAGTGAAGCGGCTCTGGTCGGCTTGACCCAGTACTTC. This gives the protein CASSEAALVGLTQYF.

This clonotype was seen repeatedly, ten times or more. For the CDR3, the DNA is TGCAGCGTCCAAGGGGACATGGTCACAGATACGCAGTATTTT. Translation gives CSVQGDMVTDTQYF. The chain has TRBV29-1 and TRBJ2-3, with D possibly being TRBD1 (6 bases). Trimming cost V 6 bases and J 2 bases, with 15 bases left between them. The CDR3 covers 14 residues. Germline CDR1 SQVTM, CDR2 ANQGSEA.

This clonotype was recorded many times. The chain uses TRBV28 and TRBJ1-6; D call uncertain. This CDR3 comprises 12 residues. V lost 4 bases, J lost 8 bases, and 6 bases lay in between. Germline V CDR1 and CDR2: MDHEN, SYDVKM. CDR3 bases: TGTGCCAGCAGTTGGGAGTATTCACCCCTCCACTTT. Its protein product is CASSWEYSPLHF.

The gene calls are TRBV30 and TRBJ1-2; D gene unclear. The V gene lost 3 bases and the J gene lost 7 bases, with 15 bases spanning the gap. The germline gives CDR1 GTSNPN, CDR2 SVGIG (reference sequence). CDR3 length equals 13 residues. CDR3 sequence (DNA): TGTGCCTGGAGCCTAAATCTTCTCGGTGGCTACACCTTC. It translates to CAWSLNLLGGYTF.

The table lists this clonotype with many counts. V and J are TRBV28 and TRBJ2-5, with 7 bases fitting TRBD2. The trim removed 5 bases at V and 1 base at J, leaving 13 bases unmatched. Germline loops: CDR1 MDHEN, CDR2 SYDVKM. This CDR3 comprises 17 residues. The CDR3 sequence: CASSPLVVGGLQETQYF. CDR3 nucleotides: TGTGCCAGCAGTCCCCTGGTAGTGGGAGGGCTCCAAGAGACCCAGTACTTC.

This clonotype was counted at least ten times. The V and J genes are TRBV6-6 and TRBJ1-1, with 8 positions matching TRBD1. The junction had 7 bases not matched to a gene; V was cut back by 2 bases and J by 5 bases. The CDR3 spans 15 residues. Germline assignment: CDR1 MNHNY and CDR2 SVGAGI (reference sequence). The chain's CDR3 is CASSYRQGALTEAFF. DNA for the CDR3: TGTGCCAGCAGTTACAGGCAGGGGGCATTGACTGAAGCTTTCTTT.